Each of the 12 T cell receptor beta chains below was sequenced from the same sample in a study of CD8+ T cells in alopecia areata. The sequencing template was cDNA reverse transcribed from extracted RNA. The method was immunoSEQ multiplex PCR; TCRdb's version includes in-frame clones alone and lacks a portion of them. The sample lists 93,000 or so clones; under 90% were seen once. Treatment indicated: oral pan-JAK inhibitor, 5-10 mg twice daily. Sequenced here: CD8+ T cells sorted from blood, sampled around week 30, from a patient treated with tofacitinib. The receptors shown here come from a human donor with alopecia areata.

The CDR3 sequence is CASSLRLAGGHEQFF. Here the CDR3 DNA reads TGCGCCAGCAGCCTACGACTAGCGGGAGGACATGAGCAGTTCTTC. The J gene is TRBJ2-1, the V gene TRBV5-1, with 13 bases identical to TRBD2. CDR3 size: 15 residues. V lost 4 bases to trimming and J lost 8 bases; unmatched junction nucleotides: 6. Germline CDR1 reads SGHRS; CDR2 reads YFSETQ.

This clone was detected a few times. V and J are TRBV6-5 and TRBJ2-3; 8 bases agree with TRBD2. Trimming cost V 1 base and J 1 base; bases outside gene matches: 4. Germline V gene data show CDR1 as MNHEY and CDR2 as SVGAGI. The CDR3 runs to 16 residues. In DNA form, the CDR3 reads TGTGCCAGCAGTTACTTTGCGGGGGGCGGCACAGATACGCAGTATTTT. Translation gives CASSYFAGGGTDTQYF.

The chain recombines TRBV5-6 with TRBJ2-5; 10 nucleotides match TRBD2. CDR1 is SGHDT, CDR2 YYEEEE, per germline. Trimming at V came to 0 bases and at J to 0 bases, leaving 5 bases not matched to a gene. This CDR3 comprises 17 residues. In nucleotides, the CDR3 is TGTGCCAGCAGCTTGGCGACTAGCGGGCCAAACCAAGAGACCCAGTACTTC. Protein sequence: CASSLATSGPNQETQYF. Combining the CDR3 with reference TRBV5-6 and TRBJ2-5 gives the whole variable domain DAGVTQSPTHLIKTRGQQVTLRCSPKSGHDTVSWYQQALGQGPQFIFQYYEEEERQRGNFPDRFSGHQFPNYSSELNVNALLLGDSALYLCASSLATSGPNQETQYFGPGTRLLVL.

The chain joins TRBV29-1 to TRBJ2-5; possibly TRBD1 or TRBD2 for D (5 bases each). Trimming shortened V by 3 bases and J by 2 bases, and 19 bases separated the two germline ends. Germline lookup yields CDR1 SQVTM and CDR2 ANQGSEA. The CDR3 length is 16 residues. CDR3 sequence reads: CSVDEPGQGPQETQYF. As DNA, the CDR3 is TGCAGCGTTGATGAGCCGGGGCAGGGACCTCAAGAGACCCAGTACTTC.

The rearrangement uses TRBV19 and TRBJ2-2, with 8 bases fitting TRBD1. V trimming: 8 bases; J trimming: 4 bases; junction bases outside the gene matches: 9. CDR3 length: 15 amino acids. Germline V lookup: CDR1 LNHDA, CDR2 SQIVND (reference sequence). The CDR3 DNA reads TGTGCCAGTTCTAGCCTTACAGGGGGCACCGGGGAGCTGTTTTTT. Translating gives CASSSLTGGTGELFF.

The chain couples TRBV13 to TRBJ1-4; D might be TRBD1 (6 bases). Germline CDR1 is PRHDT and CDR2 is FYEKMQ (reference sequence). Between the trimmed V and J ends, which lost 8 bases and 0 bases, there was a span of 10 bases. The CDR3 runs 14 residues. The CDR3: CASATGSTNEKLFF. The CDR3 DNA reads TGTGCCAGCGCTACAGGGTCAACTAATGAAAAACTGTTTTTT.

This chain uses TRBV5-6 with TRBJ2-7, with a tentative D call TRBD2 (5 bases). V shed 4 bases and J shed 5 bases, with 16 bases lying between them. Per the germline V gene, CDR1 is SGHDT and CDR2 is YYEEEE. The CDR3 covers 14 residues. CDR3 nucleotide sequence: TGTGCCAGCAGCACCATAGGCCTCGGGGACGAGCAGTACTTC. Encoded protein: CASSTIGLGDEQYF.

Of note for this clone: Other DNA sequences from this sample encode an identical CDR3 as well. This rearrangement joins TRBV5-1 to TRBJ2-7; 10 positions agree with TRBD1. V trimming: 4 bases; J trimming: 1 base; junction bases outside the gene matches: 2. CDR3 length: 14 residues. Per germline, CDR1 SGHRS and CDR2 YFSETQ. CDR3 DNA: TGCGCCAGCAGCCCGGGACAGGGGTCCTACGAGCAGTACTTC. Its translation: CASSPGQGSYEQYF. Drawing the rest from reference TRBV5-1 and TRBJ2-7, the complete variable domain is KAGVTQTPRYLIKTRGQQVTLSCSPISGHRSVSWYQQTPGQGLQFLFEYFSETQRNKGNFPGRFSGRQFSNSRSEMNVSTLELGDSALYLCASSPGQGSYEQYFGPGTRLTVT.

The chain has TRBV6-6 and TRBJ2-7; a possible D gene is TRBD1 (5 bases). Per germline, CDR1 MNHNY and CDR2 SVGAGI (reference sequence). Trimming pared 3 bases from V and 2 bases from J, leaving 14 bases between. The CDR3 has 15 residues. This CDR3 is CASSYVQASTYEQYF. The CDR3 DNA follows: TGTGCCAGCAGTTATGTACAGGCCAGCACCTACGAGCAGTACTTC.

The V and J genes are TRBV5-1 and TRBJ2-1; 10 bases are shared with TRBD2. In germline, CDR1 is SGHRS, CDR2 YFSETQ. V dropped 5 bases and J dropped 5; count of bases not matched to a gene: 7. There are 15 residues in the CDR3. The CDR3 protein is CASSQREGPNNEQFF. CDR3 in DNA: TGCGCCAGCAGTCAGCGGGAGGGCCCCAACAATGAGCAGTTCTTC. The whole variable domain, filled in from reference TRBV5-1 and TRBJ2-1, reads KAGVTQTPRYLIKTRGQQVTLSCSPISGHRSVSWYQQTPGQGLQFLFEYFSETQRNKGNFPGRFSGRQFSNSRSEMNVSTLELGDSALYLCASSQREGPNNEQFFGPGTRLTVL.

The rearrangement uses TRBV4-1 and TRBJ2-4, with 9 bases identical to TRBD2. The junction had 9 bases not matched to a gene; V was cut back by 6 bases and J by 6 bases. The CDR3 spans 15 residues. The V gene's germline CDR1 is MGHRA and CDR2 YSYEKL. Here the CDR3 DNA reads TGCGCCAGCAGACGAGAGACTAGCGGATTAAACATTCAGTACTTC. Its protein is CASRRETSGLNIQYF.

This sequence joins TRBV29-1 and TRBJ1-1, with no clear D. The ends were cut back, 7 bases at V and 4 bases at J, with 16 bases in the middle. The CDR3 runs to 13 residues. Germline V gives CDR1 SQVTM, CDR2 ANQGSEA. CDR3 in amino acids: CSGRESESTEAFF. Here the CDR3 DNA reads TGCAGCGGACGGGAAAGCGAAAGCACTGAAGCTTTCTTT.